These T cell receptor beta chains were read from a single sample in a study of control samples from healthy donors and cancer patients. Profiled with immunoSEQ multiplex PCR; TCRdb holds only in-frame clones, not every one. The table includes 150,000 to 200,000 clones, around 92% detected once. Material: blood. Source of these receptors: a woman aged 40 to 50 in good health. Each CDR3 is given with its conserved first and last residue. The D gene is left open where the match is weak. The size field is filled for only some rows; it gives once, few, many or a size class.

>TRBV15|NA|TRBJ2-2|NA
TGTGCCACCAGCAGAGATCCCTCCGGGGAGCTGTTTTTT
CATSRDPSGELFF
>TRBV2|NA|TRBJ1-1|NA
TGTGCCACCATCCAGATGGGCACTGAAGCTTTCTTT
CATIQMGTEAFF
>TRBV7-6|TRBD1|TRBJ1-5|NA
TGTGCCAGCAGCTTAGCGGACAGGGTCGGTCAGCCCCAGCATTTT
CASSLADRVGQPQHF
>TRBV4-1|NA|TRBJ2-1|NA
TGCGCCAGCAGCCCCCGAGGGGACGACTACAATGAGCAGTTCTTC
CASSPRGDDYNEQFF
>TRBV6-1|NA|TRBJ1-6|NA
TGTGCCAGCGGTGAAGAGGGATCGTTATCACCCCTCCACTTT
CASGEEGSLSPLHF
>TRBV27|NA|TRBJ2-7|NA
TGTGCCAGCAGTTTAATGGGTTCCTACGAGCAGTACTTC
CASSLMGSYEQYF
>TRBV15|TRBD2|TRBJ2-7|NA
TGTGCCACCAGCGTCCAACTAGCGGATTACTCCTACGAGCAGTACTTC
CATSVQLADYSYEQYF
>TRBV2|NA|TRBJ1-5|many
TGTGCCAGCAGGGAGGGGACAATTCAGCCCCAGCATTTT
CASREGTIQPQHF
>TRBV19|NA|TRBJ2-7|NA
TGTGCCAGTAGTATCACGTTGGGGGCCTCCTACGAGCAGTACTTC
CASSITLGASYEQYF
>TRBV19|TRBD1|TRBJ1-1|NA
TGTGCCACCTCTGACAGGGGGCGGGGCACTGAAGCTTTCTTT
CATSDRGRGTEAFF
>TRBV19|NA|TRBJ1-1|NA
TGTGCCAGTAGTATACAATTGATTTTCCGGGATGCTGAAGCTTTCTTT
CASSIQLIFRDAEAFF
>TRBV19|NA|TRBJ1-1|few
TGTGCCAGTAGTATAGCCGGGGGGTTGACTGAAGCTTTCTTT
CASSIAGGLTEAFF
>TRBV19|TRBD2|TRBJ2-2|once
TGTGCCAGTCAGAGGACTAGCTTTGCCACCGGGGAGCTGTTTTTT
CASQRTSFATGELFF
>TRBV6-5|NA|TRBJ1-2|NA
TGTGCCAGCAGTTTCTTCACAGGGTCCTATGGCTACACCTTC
CASSFFTGSYGYTF
>TRBV10-1|TRBD1|TRBJ1-1|NA
TGCGCCAGCAGTCAGGGGGCTAACACTGAAGCTTTCTTT
CASSQGANTEAFF
>TRBV27|NA|TRBJ2-3|NA
TGTGCCAGCAGTCCCTTCGGAGATACGCAGTATTTT
CASSPFGDTQYF
>TRBV5-6|TRBD1|TRBJ1-2|NA
TGTGCCAGCAGCTCGGAGGGGACAGGGAACCCCTATGGCTACACCTTC
CASSSEGTGNPYGYTF
>TRBV12-3/TRBV12-4|NA|TRBJ2-1|NA
TGTGCCAGCAGTTTTAACAGGGGAGGTCAGTTCTTC
CASSFNRGGQFF
>TRBV7-9|NA|TRBJ1-2|NA
TGTGCCAGCAGCTTAATGGGGCAGGGGCGGAGTGGCTACACCTTC
CASSLMGQGRSGYTF
>TRBV6-5|NA|TRBJ1-1|NA
TGTGCCAGCACCAAAGGGGGGCTGAGGAACACTGAAGCTTTCTTT
CASTKGGLRNTEAFF
>TRBV10-1|NA|TRBJ2-1|NA
TGCGCCAGCAGCTACTGTCTCCCCCGACGTTTAGACGAGCAGTTCTTC
CASSYCLPRRLDEQFF
>TRBV3-1/TRBV3-2|NA|TRBJ1-5|once
TGTGCCAGCAGCCAAGACGGAAATTTCAATCAGCCCCAGCATTTT
CASSQDGNFNQPQHF
>TRBV18|NA|TRBJ2-7|NA
TGTGCCAGCTCACCACGCTACGAGCAGTACTTC
CASSPRYEQYF
>TRBV6-6|NA|TRBJ1-1|NA
TGTGCCAGCAGGACACAGAGGGGCACTGAAGCTTTCTTT
CASRTQRGTEAFF
>TRBV4-1|TRBD2|TRBJ2-1|NA
TGCGCCAGCAGCCTATCAACGACAGCGGGGGGGGGCAATGAGCAGTTCTTC
CASSLSTTAGGGNEQFF
>TRBV19|NA|TRBJ1-6|NA
TGTGCCAGTAGTATAAAGGAAGGCTCACCCCTCCACTTT
CASSIKEGSPLHF
>TRBV9|NA|TRBJ2-3|NA
TGTGCCAGCAGCACACAGGTTAGCACAGATACGCAGTATTTT
CASSTQVSTDTQYF
>TRBV6-5|NA|TRBJ1-1|NA
TGTGCCAGCACCCCGGGGGGGTGGACTGAAGCTTTCTTT
CASTPGGWTEAFF
>TRBV11-2|NA|TRBJ2-3|NA
TGTGCCAGCAGCCCACCTAGCACAGATACGCAGTATTTT
CASSPPSTDTQYF
>TRBV3-1/TRBV3-2|NA|TRBJ1-1|NA
TGTGCCAGCAGCCAAGCAGGGGACACTGAAGCTTTCTTT
CASSQAGDTEAFF
>TRBV11-1|NA|TRBJ1-1|NA
TGTGCCAGCCCCTCCCCCCTGAACACTGAAGCTTTCTTT
CASPSPLNTEAFF
>TRBV6-5|NA|TRBJ1-1|NA
TGTGCCAGCAGTTACTCGGGTACAGGGCCAAACACTGAAGCTTTCTTT
CASSYSGTGPNTEAFF
>TRBV19|TRBD1|TRBJ1-5|NA
TGTGCCAGTAGTATACGTCCGGGACAGGGAAGCAATCAGCCCCAGCATTTT
CASSIRPGQGSNQPQHF
>TRBV15|NA|TRBJ1-5|NA
TGTGCCACCAGCAGAGACTTGAATCAGCCCCAGCATTTT
CATSRDLNQPQHF
>TRBV20-1|NA|TRBJ2-5|NA
TGCAGTGCTAGTGAAGAGACCCAGTACTTC
CSASEETQYF
>TRBV19|TRBD1|TRBJ1-2|NA
TGTGCCAGTAGCCGACAGGGCTATGGCTACACCTTC
CASSRQGYGYTF
>TRBV27|TRBD1|TRBJ1-2|NA
TGTGCCAGCGCGCGACAGGGAGGGGACTATGGCTACACCTTC
CASARQGGDYGYTF
>TRBV7-8|NA|TRBJ1-1|NA
TGTGCCAGCAGCTTAGCAGGGAACACTGAAGCTTTCTTT
CASSLAGNTEAFF
>TRBV1|NA|TRBJ2-1|NA
TGCACCAGCACCCAGGGGCTCGAACCTTACAATGAGCAGTTCTTC
CTSTQGLEPYNEQFF
>TRBV4-1|NA|TRBJ2-7|NA
TGCGCCAGCAGCCTTCTCCAGGGAGCGGTAAGAGAGCAGTACTTC
CASSLLQGAVREQYF
>TRBV5-6|NA|TRBJ1-1|once
TGTGCCAGCAGCTTGGGCAGGGGAGGGACTGAAGCTTTCTTT
CASSLGRGGTEAFF
>TRBV19|NA|TRBJ1-5|NA
TGTGCCAGTGGACAGTTTATCGGTCAGCCCCAGCATTTT
CASGQFIGQPQHF
>TRBV7-2|TRBD1|TRBJ2-3|once
TGTGCCAGCAGCTCCCAGACAGGGACAGATACGCAGTATTTT
CASSSQTGTDTQYF
>TRBV7-8|NA|TRBJ1-1|NA
TGTGCCAGCAGAAAAGGTCGGGACCTAGGGTTCCCTGAAGCTTTCTTT
CASRKGRDLGFPEAFF
>TRBV19|TRBD1|TRBJ1-2|NA
TGTGCCAGTAGGACCGGGACAGGGTATGGCTACACCTTC
CASRTGTGYGYTF
>TRBV20-1|NA|TRBJ1-2|few
TGCACGGTGAACGGGATGGCGGGCTACACCTTC
CTVNGMAGYTF
>TRBV19|NA|TRBJ1-5|once
TGTGCCACCCGAGTGACAAATTATAGCAATCAGCCCCAGCATTTT
CATRVTNYSNQPQHF
>TRBV6-5|NA|TRBJ1-1|NA
TGTGCCAGCAGTTATAATGCGAACACTGAAGCTTTCTTT
CASSYNANTEAFF
>TRBV9|NA|TRBJ1-2|NA
TGTGCCAGCAGCGTCCCCGGGGGGGTAGACACCTTC
CASSVPGGVDTF
>TRBV5-6|NA|TRBJ1-3|NA
TGTGCCAGCAGCTTAGAGATAGCAGGGCCCCCTGGAAACACCATATATTTT
CASSLEIAGPPGNTIYF
>TRBV10-2|NA|TRBJ1-5|once
TGCGCCAGCAGTGACCCCGGGAACAAAATCAACCCAAGCAATCAGCCCCAGCATTTT
CASSDPGNKINPSNQPQHF
>TRBV9|NA|TRBJ2-3|NA
TGTGCCAGCAGCGTAGAAGCGACAGATACGCAGTATTTT
CASSVEATDTQYF
>TRBV5-4|TRBD1|TRBJ1-2|once
TGTGCCAGCAGCTTGGCCGGGACAGGGTTTTCTCGCTATGGCTACACCTTC
CASSLAGTGFSRYGYTF
>TRBV6-5|NA|TRBJ1-2|NA
TGTGCCAGCAGTTACTTAGGAGGTGGCTACACCTTC
CASSYLGGGYTF
>TRBV2|NA|TRBJ1-5|once
TGTGCCAGCAGTGAAAGTGGCATAGTCGGTCAGCCCCAGCATTTT
CASSESGIVGQPQHF
>TRBV7-8|NA|TRBJ1-1|once
TGTGCCAGCAGCTTAGGTGGGACCGCGGAAGCTTTCTTT
CASSLGGTAEAFF
>TRBV6-5|NA|TRBJ1-1|NA
TGTGCCAGTACGAGGAACACTGAAGCTTTCTTT
CASTRNTEAFF
>TRBV5-4|TRBD2|TRBJ2-3|NA
TGTGCCAGCAGCTGGGGGCTAGCGGGGAGCACAGATACGCAGTATTTT
CASSWGLAGSTDTQYF
>TRBV7-8|TRBD1|TRBJ2-7|few
TGTGCCAGCAGCTTAGGGGGGACAGGGCGCGAGCAGTACTTC
CASSLGGTGREQYF